These 17 T cell receptor beta chains came from one sample sequenced in a study of Ad26.COV2.S vaccination and SARS-CoV-2 variants. Treatment denoted: roughly 20 received Ad26.COV2.S at low or high dose, single or two shots; 5 received placebo; per-sample allocation not given. Day 63 after the first injection of vaccine or placebo was the sampling time. Assay used: immunoSEQ multiplex PCR; TCRdb lists only in-frame clones, some missing. The table has 200,000 to 300,000 clones, 85% to 90% seen once. Sequenced material: peripheral blood, taken in a trial of Ad26.COV2.S vaccine versus placebo. The origin of the receptors is a person between 18 and 60 years old who received the Ad26.COV2.S COVID-19 vaccine or a placebo.

This chain joins TRBV7-9 and TRBJ2-7, with 9 bases aligning to TRBD1. With 4 bases clipped from V and 5 bases from J, the junction kept 3 bases outside the gene matches. The length of the CDR3 is 13 residues. CDR1 is SEHNR and CDR2 is FQNEAQ in the germline V gene (reference sequence). The DNA for the CDR3 is TGTGCCAGCAGCTCGGGACAGGGAGACGAGCAGTACTTC. This codes for CASSSGQGDEQYF.

This clone was counted a single time. The chain carries TRBV6-5 and TRBJ2-3, with D uncertain. Deletions cut 6 bases from V and 2 bases from J, with 3 bases between. This CDR3 is built from 11 residues. CDR1 is MNHEY and CDR2 is SVGAGI in the germline V gene. CDR3 nucleotide sequence: TGTGCCAGCAGGAACACAGATACGCAGTATTTT. Amino acids: CASRNTDTQYF.

This rearrangement joins TRBV5-1 to TRBJ1-2; possibly TRBD1 for D (5 bases). The length of the CDR3 is 13 residues. CDR1 is SGHRS and CDR2 is YFSETQ in the germline V gene. Trimming cost V 4 bases and J 4 bases, with 11 bases left between them. The CDR3 is CASSLDSSYGYTF. Written as DNA, the CDR3 is TGCGCCAGCAGCCTTGACAGCAGCTATGGCTACACCTTC.

The chain joins TRBV19 to TRBJ1-1; D not resolved. Germline V gene lookup returns CDR1 LNHDA and CDR2 SQIVND (reference sequence). Between the trimmed V and J ends, which lost 3 bases and 1 base, there was a span of 9 bases. The CDR3 has 14 amino acids. Here the CDR3 DNA reads TGTGCCAGTAGTATTCCTAGAGGGAACACTGAAGCTTTCTTT. This codes for CASSIPRGNTEAFF.

This chain connects TRBV10-1 to TRBJ1-2; no clear D gene. The CDR3 consists of 10 residues. The V gene's germline CDR1 is WNHNN and CDR2 SYGVQD (reference sequence). The V gene lost 10 bases and the J gene lost 1 base, with 4 bases spanning the gap. CDR3 DNA sequence: TGCGCCACGCGTAACTATGGCTACACCTTC. This sequence encodes CATRNYGYTF.

V and J are TRBV9 and TRBJ2-5, with D possibly matching TRBD2 (6 bases). Germline V gene lookup returns CDR1 SGDLS and CDR2 YYNGEE. V lost 0 bases and J lost 5, with 11 bases in between. CDR3 length: 14 residues. The CDR3: CASSVGTRGETQYF. CDR3 DNA: TGTGCCAGCAGCGTAGGGACCCGGGGGGAGACCCAGTACTTC.

The rearrangement joins TRBV19 to TRBJ2-1; D could derive from TRBD1 or TRBD2 (7 bases each). Germline values: CDR1 LNHDA, CDR2 SQIVND (reference sequence). This CDR3 region has 14 residues. V was pared by 10 bases and J by 0 bases, with 13 bases between. The CDR3 is CATGGVSSYNEQFF. CDR3 nucleotide sequence: TGTGCCACAGGGGGGGTTAGCTCCTACAATGAGCAGTTCTTC.

The genes are TRBV28 and TRBJ2-7; 10 bases agree with TRBD1. The ends lost 5 bases at V and 3 bases at J; junction bases unmatched: 7. The CDR3 extends over 15 amino acids. The germline V gene has CDR1 MDHEN and CDR2 SYDVKM. This CDR3 reads CASSPPTGGLYEQYF. Here the CDR3 DNA reads TGTGCCAGCAGTCCCCCGACAGGGGGCCTCTACGAGCAGTACTTC. The complete variable domain, with remaining parts taken from reference TRBV28 and TRBJ2-7, reads DVKVTQSSRYLVKRTGEKVFLECVQDMDHENMFWYRQDPGLGLRLIYFSYDVKMKEKGDIPEGYSVSREKKERFSLILESASTNQTSMYLCASSPPTGGLYEQYFGPGTRLTVT.

The J gene is TRBJ2-7, the V gene TRBV12-3 or TRBV12-4, with 8 nucleotides matching TRBD2. J was trimmed by 11 bases and V by 4 bases; bases with no gene match: 7. The CDR3 loop spans 12 amino acids. CDR3 protein: CASSSGGGREYF. The CDR3 DNA reads TGTGCCAGCAGTTCCGGGGGGGGCAGGGAGTACTTC.

The rearrangement uses TRBV28 and TRBJ1-2; TRBD1 might be the D (5 bases). V was clipped by 7 bases and J by 5 bases, with 23 bases between them. The V gene's germline CDR1 is MDHEN and CDR2 SYDVKM. CDR3 size: 16 residues. The CDR3 here is CASTRKGRDGSYGYTF. The CDR3 DNA reads as TGTGCCAGCACCCGTAAGGGCAGGGACGGGTCTTATGGCTACACCTTC.

The rearrangement uses TRBV10-2 and TRBJ2-5, with D possibly being TRBD2 (6 bases). This CDR3 spans 12 amino acids. The V gene's germline CDR1 is WSHSY and CDR2 SAAADI. V lost 3 bases, J lost 8 bases, and 10 bases lay in between. Here the CDR3 reads CASSDGGVTQYF. Here the CDR3 DNA reads TGCGCCAGCAGTGACGGCGGGGTTACCCAGTACTTC.

The genes are TRBV11-2 and TRBJ1-1; no definite D call. Germline CDR1 is SGHAT and CDR2 is FQNNGV. The V end lost 3 bases, the J end lost 1 base, and 12 bases lay between the germline ends. This CDR3 contains 15 residues. As DNA, the CDR3 is TGTGCCAGCAGCTTTAATCTAGGCAGGAACACTGAAGCTTTCTTT. Its translation: CASSFNLGRNTEAFF.

The rearrangement joins TRBV5-4 to TRBJ2-3, with 11 bases that match TRBD2. The V gene end was trimmed by 3 bases and the J gene end by 0 bases; junction bases not matched to a gene: 0. There are 15 residues in the CDR3. Per the germline V gene, CDR1 is SGHNT and CDR2 is YYREEE (reference sequence). The CDR3 protein is CASSSSGGSTDTQYF. CDR3 sequence (DNA): TGTGCCAGCAGCTCTAGCGGGGGGAGCACAGATACGCAGTATTTT.

The genes are TRBV7-3 and TRBJ2-6; D is undetermined. Germline V gene sequence: CDR1 SGHTA, CDR2 FQGTGA. The CDR3 runs 15 residues. V lost 6 bases and J lost 0, with 9 bases in between. Written as DNA, the CDR3 is TGTGCCAGCAGTTCCACCGCCTCTGGGGCCAACGTCCTGACTTTC. Protein product: CASSSTASGANVLTF.

This clone has a single count. The chain is built from TRBV30 and TRBJ1-2; TRBD1 might be the D (5 bases). This CDR3 has 14 residues. Germline V gives CDR1 GTSNPN, CDR2 SVGIG (reference sequence). V shed 4 bases and J shed 1 base, with 13 bases lying between them. The CDR3 coding sequence is TGTGCCTGGAATCGGGGGGTTCGTAACTATGGCTACACCTTC. Its protein is CAWNRGVRNYGYTF.

V usage is TRBV6-2 or TRBV6-3 and J usage is TRBJ2-7, with 9 bases aligning to TRBD2. Losses at the gene ends were 6 bases for V and 5 bases for J; bases not matched to a gene: 5. Germline CDR1 and CDR2: MNHEY and SVGEGT. There are 13 residues in the CDR3. As DNA, the CDR3 is TGTGCCAGCAGACCTAGCGGGACCGACGAGCAGTACTTC. As protein: CASRPSGTDEQYF.

This chain joins TRBV6-2 or TRBV6-3 and TRBJ1-2; D is undetermined. CDR1 MNHEY and CDR2 SVGEGT come from the germline V gene. V shed 3 bases and J shed 8 bases, with 13 bases lying between them. The CDR3 is made up of 13 amino acids. The CDR3 DNA follows: TGTGCCAGCAGTTATGGCTCCTCAAACGGCTACACCTTC. It encodes CASSYGSSNGYTF.